The entry that follows covers one T cell receptor beta chain sequence. The data were obtained in a study of T cells in Graves' hyperthyroidism and ophthalmopathy. The CDR3 has 11 amino acids. V dropped 9 bases and J dropped 7 bases, with 10 bases sitting between them. Germline V gene sequence: CDR1 LNHDA, CDR2 SQIVND (reference sequence). RNA transcripts were the template for amplifying TCR beta CDR3 regions. The primer set for the first-round RT-PCR of the TCR CDR3 was HTBI. Using its own MiXCR run on the multiplex PCR reads, TCRdb lists one record per CDR3 protein. This sample carries some 350,000 distinct CDR3 sequences, roughly 25% of them seen once, and the ten largest clones take less than 75%.

The clonotype was recovered from a man over 45 with Graves' hyperthyroidism. The material sequenced was blood. The chain combines TRBV19 with TRBJ2-1; D may be TRBD2 (5 bases). In nucleotides, the CDR3 is TGTGCCAGCCGGACTTGGAATGAGCAGTTCTTC. Translating it yields CASRTWNEQFF. Full variable domain (remainder filled in from reference TRBV19 and TRBJ2-1): DGGITQSPKYLFRKEGQNVTLSCEQNLNHDAMYWYRQDPGQGLRLIYYSQIVNDFQKGDIAEGYSVSREKKESFPLTVTSAQKNPTAFYLCASRTWNEQFFGPGTRLTVL.